These 5 T cell receptor beta chains were sequenced from one sample in a study of T-cell reconstitution after alpha-beta-depleted transplantation in children. Preparation of the TCRbeta library involved a method that used unique molecular identifiers. Via MiXCR, TCRdb re-called the PCR reads, giving one row per CDR3 protein. The table lists approximately 500,000 distinct CDR3 sequences, roughly 10% of them singletons, with 2% in the top ten. Source: PBMCs, taken before TCRalphabeta/CD19-depleted stem cell transplant. Receptors were obtained from a child aged 2-15 years with inherited bone marrow failure, due to receive a stem cell transplant.

The chain uses TRBV5-1 and TRBJ2-7; 7 nucleotides match TRBD2. Germline-derived CDR1 and CDR2 are SGHRS and YFSETQ. The CDR3 is 14 residues long. J was trimmed by 1 base and V by 5 bases; bases with no gene match: 6. The CDR3 DNA sequence: TGCGCCAGCAGTTCGGGGGGTTATTCCTACGAGCAGTACTTC. Translation: CASSSGGYSYEQYF. The complete variable domain, with remaining parts taken from reference TRBV5-1 and TRBJ2-7, reads KAGVTQTPRYLIKTRGQQVTLSCSPISGHRSVSWYQQTPGQGLQFLFEYFSETQRNKGNFPGRFSGRQFSNSRSEMNVSTLELGDSALYLCASSSGGYSYEQYFGPGTRLTVT.

The table lists this clonotype with a few counts. CDR3 nucleotide sequence: TGTGCCAGCAGGGGGACTAGCTTTGACACCGGGGAGCTGTTTTTT. Protein product: CASRGTSFDTGELFF. The rearrangement joins TRBV6-1 to TRBJ2-2; 9 nucleotides match TRBD2. The length of the CDR3 is 15 residues. The V gene's germline CDR1 is MNHNS and CDR2 SASEGT. After removal of 6 bases from V and 3 bases from J, the junction contained 5 bases not matched to a gene.

Ten or more counts support this clonotype. The gene calls are TRBV20-1 and TRBJ2-5, with D possibly called TRBD1 or TRBD2 (5 bases each). Between the trimmed V and J ends, which lost 3 bases and 1 base, there was a span of 15 bases. The CDR3 extends over 15 amino acids. CDR1 is DFQATT and CDR2 is SNEGSKA in the germline V gene (reference sequence). In DNA, the CDR3 is TGCAGTGCTAGGCTTCGGGGCAGAGCCCAAGAGACCCAGTACTTC. Translating it yields CSARLRGRAQETQYF.

This clonotype was counted many times. This sequence joins TRBV12-3 or TRBV12-4 and TRBJ2-3; 7 nucleotides line up with TRBD1. Trimming took 7 bases from V and 2 from J; bases not matched to a gene: 9. The CDR3 has 15 residues. DNA for the CDR3: TGTGCCAGCATCCCGGACAGGCGCGACACAGATACGCAGTATTTT. Protein product: CASIPDRRDTDTQYF.

This clonotype was seen repeatedly, ten times or more. This rearrangement joins TRBV7-2 to TRBJ1-2; weak D call: TRBD1 (5 bases). CDR3 length equals 16 residues. CDR1 and CDR2 (germline): SGHTA, FQGNSA. Trimming removed 1 base from V and 3 bases from J, with 15 bases in between. The CDR3 bases are TGTGCCAGCAGCTTAGGTGTCAGGGATAGGGACTATGGCTACACCTTC. Amino acids: CASSLGVRDRDYGYTF.